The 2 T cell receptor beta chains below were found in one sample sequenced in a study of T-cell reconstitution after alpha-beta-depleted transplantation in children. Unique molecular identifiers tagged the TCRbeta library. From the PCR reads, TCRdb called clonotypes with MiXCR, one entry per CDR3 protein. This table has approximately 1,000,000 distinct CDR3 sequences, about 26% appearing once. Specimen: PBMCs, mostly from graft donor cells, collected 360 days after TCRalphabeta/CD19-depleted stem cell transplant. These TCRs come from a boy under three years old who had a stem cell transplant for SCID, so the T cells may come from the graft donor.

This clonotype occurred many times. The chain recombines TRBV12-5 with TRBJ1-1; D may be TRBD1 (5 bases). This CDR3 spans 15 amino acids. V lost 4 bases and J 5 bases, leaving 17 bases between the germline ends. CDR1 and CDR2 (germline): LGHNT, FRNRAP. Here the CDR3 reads CASGYPKGRRTEAFF. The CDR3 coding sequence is TGTGCTAGTGGTTACCCCAAGGGGAGACGGACTGAAGCTTTCTTT. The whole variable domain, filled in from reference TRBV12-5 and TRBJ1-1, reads DARVTQTPRHKVTEMGQEVTMRCQPILGHNTVFWYRQTMMQGLELLAYFRNRAPLDDSGMPKDRFSAEMPDATLATLKIQPSEPRDSAVYFCASGYPKGRRTEAFFGQGTRLTVV.

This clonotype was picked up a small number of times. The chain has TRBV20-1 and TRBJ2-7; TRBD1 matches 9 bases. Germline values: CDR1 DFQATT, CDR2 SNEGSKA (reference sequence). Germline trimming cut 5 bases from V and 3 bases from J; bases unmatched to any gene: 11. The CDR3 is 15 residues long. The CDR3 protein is CSADRRGDRDYEQYF. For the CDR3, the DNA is TGCAGTGCTGACCGCCGTGGGGACAGGGACTACGAGCAGTACTTC.